These T cell receptor beta chains were read from a single sample in a study of blood T cells in healthy people across ages. TCRdb analysed the 5' RACE reads with MiXCR anew, one entry per CDR3 protein. The sample yields about 1.7 million distinct CDR3 sequences, roughly 28% seen once. Sequenced sample: blood. The receptor source for this set is a woman younger than 45 in good health. Both conserved end residues are part of each CDR3. The D gene is left open where the match is weak. The size field is filled for only some rows; it gives once, few, many or a size class.

d_gene	v_gene	abundance	j_gene	CDR3nt	CDR3aa
NA	TRBV6-1	NA	TRBJ1-1	TGTGCCAGCATTGAGGGGGGGAACACTGAAGCTTTCTTT	CASIEGGNTEAFF
TRBD1	TRBV5-1	many	TRBJ2-3	TGCGCCAGCAGCTGGACAGGGGGAACAGATACGCAGTATTTT	CASSWTGGTDTQYF
TRBD2	TRBV15	NA	TRBJ2-5	TGTGCCACCCGCAGCGGGAGCGAGACCCAGTACTTC	CATRSGSETQYF
NA	TRBV30	few	TRBJ1-6	TGCGCCTGGACGCGGGGGTTACATAATTCACCCCTCCACTTT	CAWTRGLHNSPLHF
NA	TRBV7-9	few	TRBJ1-1	TGTGCCAGCAGCTTATCCCAGGTCAGAACTGAAGCTTTCTTT	CASSLSQVRTEAFF
NA	TRBV6-1	NA	TRBJ2-3	TGTGCCAGCAGTGAAGGGGCTGGGGGAGCACCAGGACGGGTTACGCAGTATTTT	CASSEGAGGAPGRVTQYF
NA	TRBV12-3/TRBV12-4	few	TRBJ2-1	TGTGCCAGCACTCGGGGGCAGTACAATGAGCAGTTCTTC	CASTRGQYNEQFF
NA	TRBV29-1	few	TRBJ2-3	TGCAGCGCTGAGTCACTAGCAACAGATACGCAGTATTTT	CSAESLATDTQYF
NA	TRBV11-2	few	TRBJ2-1	TGTGCCAGCAGCTGGTGGCATGAGCAGTTCTTC	CASSWWHEQFF
NA	TRBV2	NA	TRBJ2-1	TGTGCCAGCGGGGGGGCCGTCACCAATGAGCAGTTCTTC	CASGGAVTNEQFF
NA	TRBV7-9	NA	TRBJ1-4	TGTGCCAGCAGCTCCCGGGAAACCTATGAAAAACTGTTTTTT	CASSSRETYEKLFF